The T cell receptor (beta chain) under discussion was sequenced for a study of regulatory T cells in long-lasting Graves disease. Germline V gene data show CDR1 as LGHDT and CDR2 as YNNKEL (reference sequence). Trimming at V came to 4 bases and at J to 2 bases, leaving 7 bases not matched to a gene. CDR3 size: 15 residues. Time point reported: persistent/refractory GD, antithyroid drugs over 5 years with positive TRAb. Isolated PBMC RNA provided the starting material for the TCR library. Points from the study as a whole: New patients shared 966 public clonotypes, and persistent patients shared more, with fewer than 3,500.

HTBI primers from iRepertoire and Arm-PCR of CDR3 regions yielded the TCR beta libraries. TCRdb independently ran MiXCR on the multiplex PCR reads; one entry per CDR3 protein. The top ten hold roughly an eighth of the sample, which has hundreds of thousands of distinct CDR3 sequences, over 20% seen once. This clonotype was picked up many times. Its antigen is still unknown. The source material was peripheral blood mononuclear cells (PBMCs), sampled when the disease was refractory, from a patient treated with antithyroid drugs. V is TRBV3-1 and J is TRBJ2-5; 7 positions agree with TRBD2. The sequence was obtained from a female donor with Graves disease. CDR3 nucleotides: TGTGCCAGCAGCCGCTATCTAGCGGATCAAGAGACCCAGTACTTC. Translation gives CASSRYLADQETQYF.